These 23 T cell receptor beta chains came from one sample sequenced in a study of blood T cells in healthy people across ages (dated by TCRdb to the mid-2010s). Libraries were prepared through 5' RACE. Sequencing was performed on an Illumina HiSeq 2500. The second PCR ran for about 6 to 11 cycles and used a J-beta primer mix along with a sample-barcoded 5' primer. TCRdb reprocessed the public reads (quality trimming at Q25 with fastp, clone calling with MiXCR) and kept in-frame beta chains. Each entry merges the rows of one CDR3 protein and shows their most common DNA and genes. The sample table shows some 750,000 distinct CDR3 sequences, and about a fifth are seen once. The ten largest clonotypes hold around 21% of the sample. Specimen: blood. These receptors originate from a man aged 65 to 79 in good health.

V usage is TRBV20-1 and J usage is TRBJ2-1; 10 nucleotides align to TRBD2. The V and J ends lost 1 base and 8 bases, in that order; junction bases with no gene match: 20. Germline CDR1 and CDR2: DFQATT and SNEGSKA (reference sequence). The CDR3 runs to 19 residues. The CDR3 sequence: CSARGPWVVAGGPRDEQFF. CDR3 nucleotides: TGCAGTGCTAGAGGTCCGTGGGTTGTAGCGGGGGGACCTAGAGATGAGCAGTTCTTC.

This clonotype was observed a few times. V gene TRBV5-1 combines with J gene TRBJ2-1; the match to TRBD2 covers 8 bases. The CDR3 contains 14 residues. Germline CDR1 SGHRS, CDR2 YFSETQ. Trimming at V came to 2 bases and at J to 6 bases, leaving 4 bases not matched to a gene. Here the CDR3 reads CASSLSGGANEQFF. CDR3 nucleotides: TGCGCCAGCAGCTTATCCGGGGGGGCCAATGAGCAGTTCTTC.

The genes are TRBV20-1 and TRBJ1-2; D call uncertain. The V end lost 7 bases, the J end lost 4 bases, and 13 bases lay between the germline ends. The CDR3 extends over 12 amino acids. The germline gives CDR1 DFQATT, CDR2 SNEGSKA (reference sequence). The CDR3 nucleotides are TGCAGTGTACAGCAGACCTCCTATGGCTACACCTTC. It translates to CSVQQTSYGYTF.

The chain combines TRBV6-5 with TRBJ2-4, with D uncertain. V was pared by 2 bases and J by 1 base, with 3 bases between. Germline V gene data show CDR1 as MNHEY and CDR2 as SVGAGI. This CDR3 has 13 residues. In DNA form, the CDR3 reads TGTGCCAGCAGTTACAGGGCCAAAAACATTCAGTACTTC. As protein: CASSYRAKNIQYF.

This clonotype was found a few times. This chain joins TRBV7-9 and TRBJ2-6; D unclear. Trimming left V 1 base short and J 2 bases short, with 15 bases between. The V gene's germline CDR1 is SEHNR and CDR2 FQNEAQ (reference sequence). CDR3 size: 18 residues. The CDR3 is CASSLGSSEVTGANVLTF. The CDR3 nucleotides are TGTGCCAGCAGCTTAGGTTCATCCGAGGTGACTGGGGCCAACGTCCTGACTTTC.

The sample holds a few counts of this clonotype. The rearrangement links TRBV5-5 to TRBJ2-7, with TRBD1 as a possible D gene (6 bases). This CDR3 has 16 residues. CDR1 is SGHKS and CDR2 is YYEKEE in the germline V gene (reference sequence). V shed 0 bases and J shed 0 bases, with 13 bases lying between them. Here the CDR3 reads CASSLAYRASSYEQYF. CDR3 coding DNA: TGTGCCAGCAGCTTGGCCTACAGGGCTAGCTCCTACGAGCAGTACTTC.

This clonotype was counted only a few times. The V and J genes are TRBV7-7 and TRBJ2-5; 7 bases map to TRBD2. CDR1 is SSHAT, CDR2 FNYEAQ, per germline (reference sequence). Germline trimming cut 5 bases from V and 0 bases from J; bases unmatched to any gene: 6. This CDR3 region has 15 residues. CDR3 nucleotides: TGTGCCAGCAGCCAGACCCTAGCGGACCAAGAGACCCAGTACTTC. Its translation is CASSQTLADQETQYF.

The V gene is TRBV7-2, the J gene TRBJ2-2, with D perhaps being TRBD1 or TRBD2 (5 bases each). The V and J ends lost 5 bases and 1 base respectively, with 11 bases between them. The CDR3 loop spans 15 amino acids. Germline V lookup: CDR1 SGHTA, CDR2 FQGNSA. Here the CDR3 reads CASSPGTVNTGELFF. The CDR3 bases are TGTGCCAGCAGCCCAGGGACGGTGAACACCGGGGAGCTGTTTTTT.

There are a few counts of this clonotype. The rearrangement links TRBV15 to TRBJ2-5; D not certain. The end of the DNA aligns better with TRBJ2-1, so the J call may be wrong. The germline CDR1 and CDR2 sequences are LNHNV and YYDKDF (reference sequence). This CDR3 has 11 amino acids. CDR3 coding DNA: TGTGCCACCAGCAGGATGGTCGAGCAGTTCTTC. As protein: CATSRMVEQFF.

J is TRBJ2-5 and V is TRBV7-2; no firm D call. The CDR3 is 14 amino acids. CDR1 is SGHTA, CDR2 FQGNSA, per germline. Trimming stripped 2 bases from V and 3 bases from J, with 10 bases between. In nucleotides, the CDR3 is TGTGCCAGCAGCTTACCGTGGTGGGAAGAGACCCAGTACTTC. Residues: CASSLPWWEETQYF.

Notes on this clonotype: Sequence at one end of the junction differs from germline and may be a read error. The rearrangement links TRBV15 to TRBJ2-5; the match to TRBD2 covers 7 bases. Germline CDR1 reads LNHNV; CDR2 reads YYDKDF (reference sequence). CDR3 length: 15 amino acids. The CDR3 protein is CATGRDLAVQETQYF. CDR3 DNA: TGTGCCACCGGCAGAGACCTAGCGGTACAAGAGACCCAGTACTTC.

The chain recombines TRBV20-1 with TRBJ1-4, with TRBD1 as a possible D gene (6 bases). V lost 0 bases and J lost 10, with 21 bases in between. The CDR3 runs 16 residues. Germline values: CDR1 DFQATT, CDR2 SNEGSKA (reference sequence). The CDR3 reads CSAREGSGTGGGKLFF. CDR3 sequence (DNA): TGCAGTGCTAGAGAAGGGAGTGGGACCGGAGGGGGAAAACTGTTTTTT.

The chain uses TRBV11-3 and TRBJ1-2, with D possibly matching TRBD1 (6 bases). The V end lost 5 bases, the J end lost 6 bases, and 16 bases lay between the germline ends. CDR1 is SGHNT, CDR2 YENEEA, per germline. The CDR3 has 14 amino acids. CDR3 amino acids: CASSPGGTKNGYTF. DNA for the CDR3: TGTGCCAGCAGCCCAGGCGGGACAAAGAATGGCTACACCTTC.

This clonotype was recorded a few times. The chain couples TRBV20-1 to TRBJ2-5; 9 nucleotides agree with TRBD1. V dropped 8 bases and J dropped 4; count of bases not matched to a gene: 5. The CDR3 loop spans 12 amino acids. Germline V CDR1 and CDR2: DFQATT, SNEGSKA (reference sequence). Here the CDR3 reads CSLTGGGETQYF. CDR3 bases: TGCAGTTTGACAGGGGGGGGAGAGACCCAGTACTTC.

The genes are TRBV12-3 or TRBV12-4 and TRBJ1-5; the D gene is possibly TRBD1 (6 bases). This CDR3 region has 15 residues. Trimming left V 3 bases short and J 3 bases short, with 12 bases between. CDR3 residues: CASSLQSGVNQPQHF. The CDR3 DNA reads TGTGCCAGCAGTTTGCAGTCAGGGGTCAATCAGCCCCAGCATTTT.

CDR3: CSARAREGLYNEQFF. The CDR3 nucleotides are TGCAGTGCTAGAGCCCGGGAGGGCCTCTACAATGAGCAGTTCTTC. The V and J genes are TRBV20-1 and TRBJ2-1; 8 bases align to TRBD2. V shed 1 base and J 3 bases; nucleotides not matched to a gene: 5. The CDR3 length is 15 residues. Germline V lookup: CDR1 DFQATT, CDR2 SNEGSKA (reference sequence).

CDR3 sequence reads: CASSSASPNSPLHF. The DNA of the CDR3 is TGTGCCAGTAGTTCCGCGAGCCCGAATTCACCCCTCCACTTT. The gene calls are TRBV19 and TRBJ1-6; D gene unclear. Germline-derived CDR1 and CDR2 are LNHDA and SQIVND (reference sequence). The CDR3 sequence is 14 residues long. Trimming removed 5 bases at V and 7 bases at J, with 12 bases between.

CDR3 nucleotide sequence: TGTGCCAGCAGTTTAGGGACAGGGAGGCCCTATGGCTACACCTTC. As protein: CASSLGTGRPYGYTF. The chain has TRBV12-3 or TRBV12-4 and TRBJ1-2; 8 bases map to TRBD1. This CDR3 spans 15 amino acids. The V and J ends lost 1 base and 4 bases, in that order; junction bases with no gene match: 5.

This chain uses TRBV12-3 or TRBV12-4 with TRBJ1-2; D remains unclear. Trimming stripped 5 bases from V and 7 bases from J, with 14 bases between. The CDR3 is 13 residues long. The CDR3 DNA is TGTGCCAGCAGTCTGACGGAAGGGTTTGGCTACACCTTC. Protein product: CASSLTEGFGYTF.

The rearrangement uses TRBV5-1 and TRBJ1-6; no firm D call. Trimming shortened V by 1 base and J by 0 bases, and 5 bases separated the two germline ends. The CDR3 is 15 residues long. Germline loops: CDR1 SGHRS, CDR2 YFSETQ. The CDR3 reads CASSLSISYNSPLHF. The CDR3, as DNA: TGCGCCAGCAGCTTGTCCATCTCCTATAATTCACCCCTCCACTTT.

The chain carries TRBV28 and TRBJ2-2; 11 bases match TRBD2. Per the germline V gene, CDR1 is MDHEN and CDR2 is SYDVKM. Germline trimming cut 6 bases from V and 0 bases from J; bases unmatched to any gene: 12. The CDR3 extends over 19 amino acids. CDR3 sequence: CASRRPLGTSGSNTGELFF. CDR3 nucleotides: TGTGCCAGCAGGCGCCCGCTTGGGACTAGCGGATCGAACACCGGGGAGCTGTTTTTT.

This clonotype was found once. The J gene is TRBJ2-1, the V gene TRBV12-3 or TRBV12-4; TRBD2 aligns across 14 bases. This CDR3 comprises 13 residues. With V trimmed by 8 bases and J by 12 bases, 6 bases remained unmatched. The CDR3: CASGTSGGLPQFF. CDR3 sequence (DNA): TGTGCCAGCGGGACTAGCGGGGGTCTACCGCAGTTCTTC.

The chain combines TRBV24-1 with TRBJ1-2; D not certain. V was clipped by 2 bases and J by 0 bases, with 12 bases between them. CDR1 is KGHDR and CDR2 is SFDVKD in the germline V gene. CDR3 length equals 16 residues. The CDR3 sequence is CATSDSRPGANYGYTF. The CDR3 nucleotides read TGTGCCACCAGTGATTCGCGGCCAGGAGCTAACTATGGCTACACCTTC.